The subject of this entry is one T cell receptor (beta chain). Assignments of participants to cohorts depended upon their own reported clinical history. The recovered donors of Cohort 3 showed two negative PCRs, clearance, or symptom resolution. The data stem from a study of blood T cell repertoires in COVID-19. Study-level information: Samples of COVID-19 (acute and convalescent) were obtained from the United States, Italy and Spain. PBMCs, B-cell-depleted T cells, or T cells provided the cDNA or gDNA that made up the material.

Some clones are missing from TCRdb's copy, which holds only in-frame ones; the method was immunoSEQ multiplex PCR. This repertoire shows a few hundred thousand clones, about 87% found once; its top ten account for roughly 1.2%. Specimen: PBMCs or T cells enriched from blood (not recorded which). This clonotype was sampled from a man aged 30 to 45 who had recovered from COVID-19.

CDR3 sequence (DNA): TGTGCCAGCAGTCAGGGTCCCAGAGTCTACGAGCAGTACTTC. Translated, it gives CASSQGPRVYEQYF. This chain uses TRBV7-2 with TRBJ2-7; D might be TRBD1 (5 bases). Trimming shortened V by 6 bases and J by 3 bases, and 15 bases separated the two germline ends. There are 14 residues in the CDR3. Germline V lookup: CDR1 SGHTA, CDR2 FQGNSA.